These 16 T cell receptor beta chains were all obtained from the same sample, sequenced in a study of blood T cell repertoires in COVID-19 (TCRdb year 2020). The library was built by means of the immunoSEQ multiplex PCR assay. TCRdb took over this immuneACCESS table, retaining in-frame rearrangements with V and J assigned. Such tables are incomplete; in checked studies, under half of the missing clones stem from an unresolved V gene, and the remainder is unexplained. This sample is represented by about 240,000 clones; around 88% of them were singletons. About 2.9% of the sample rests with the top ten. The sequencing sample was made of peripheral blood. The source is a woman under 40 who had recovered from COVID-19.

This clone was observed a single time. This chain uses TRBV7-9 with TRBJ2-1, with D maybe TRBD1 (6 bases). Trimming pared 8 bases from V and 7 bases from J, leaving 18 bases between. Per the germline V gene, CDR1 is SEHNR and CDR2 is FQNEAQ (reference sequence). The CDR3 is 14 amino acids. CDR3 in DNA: TGTGCCAGCGCCCCGGGTGGGGGCGCAAATGAGCAGTTCTTC. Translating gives CASAPGGGANEQFF.

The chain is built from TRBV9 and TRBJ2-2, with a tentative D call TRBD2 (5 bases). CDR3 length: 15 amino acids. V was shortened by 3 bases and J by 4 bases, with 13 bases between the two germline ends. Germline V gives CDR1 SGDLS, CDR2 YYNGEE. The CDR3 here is CASSARPAGTGELFF. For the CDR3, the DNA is TGTGCCAGCAGCGCCCGCCCCGCGGGCACCGGGGAGCTGTTTTTT.

The CDR3 DNA reads TGCAGCGTTGTAGCACAGGCCAACACTGAAGCTTTCTTT. This translates into CSVVAQANTEAFF. The chain employs TRBV29-1 and TRBJ1-1; D might be TRBD1 (5 bases). The CDR3 covers 13 residues. V shed 4 bases and J shed 2 bases, with 11 bases lying between them. Per the germline V gene, CDR1 is SQVTM and CDR2 is ANQGSEA.

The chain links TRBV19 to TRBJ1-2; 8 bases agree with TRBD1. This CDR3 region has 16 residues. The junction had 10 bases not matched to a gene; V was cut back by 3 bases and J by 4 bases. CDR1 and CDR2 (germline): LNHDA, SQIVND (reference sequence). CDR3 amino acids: CASSMTQGAAGYGYTF. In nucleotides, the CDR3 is TGTGCCAGTAGTATGACCCAGGGGGCGGCCGGCTATGGCTACACCTTC. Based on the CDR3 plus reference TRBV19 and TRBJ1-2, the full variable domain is DGGITQSPKYLFRKEGQNVTLSCEQNLNHDAMYWYRQDPGQGLRLIYYSQIVNDFQKGDIAEGYSVSREKKESFPLTVTSAQKNPTAFYLCASSMTQGAAGYGYTFGSGTRLTVV.

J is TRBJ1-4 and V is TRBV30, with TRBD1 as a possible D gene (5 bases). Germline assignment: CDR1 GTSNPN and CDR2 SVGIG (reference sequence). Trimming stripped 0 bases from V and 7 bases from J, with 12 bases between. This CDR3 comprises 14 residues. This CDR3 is CAWSVGGRTEKLFF. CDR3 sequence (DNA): TGTGCCTGGAGTGTGGGGGGGAGGACTGAAAAACTGTTTTTT. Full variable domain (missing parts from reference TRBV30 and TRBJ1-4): SQTIHQWPATLVQPVGSPLSLECTVEGTSNPNLYWYRQAAGRGLQLLFYSVGIGQISSEVPQNLSASRPQDRQFILSSKKLLLSDSGFYLCAWSVGGRTEKLFFGSGTQLSVL.

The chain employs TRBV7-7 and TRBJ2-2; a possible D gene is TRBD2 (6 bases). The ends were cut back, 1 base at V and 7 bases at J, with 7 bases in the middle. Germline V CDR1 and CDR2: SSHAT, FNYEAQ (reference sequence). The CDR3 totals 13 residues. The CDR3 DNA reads TGTGCCAGCAGCTTAGGCGGGAACGGGGAGCTGTTTTTT. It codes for CASSLGGNGELFF.

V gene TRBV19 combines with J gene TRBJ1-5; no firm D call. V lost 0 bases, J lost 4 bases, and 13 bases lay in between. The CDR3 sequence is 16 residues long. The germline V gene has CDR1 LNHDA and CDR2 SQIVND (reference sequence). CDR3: CASSIDPGPLNQPQHF. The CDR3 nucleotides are TGTGCCAGTAGTATAGATCCGGGTCCTCTTAATCAGCCCCAGCATTTT.

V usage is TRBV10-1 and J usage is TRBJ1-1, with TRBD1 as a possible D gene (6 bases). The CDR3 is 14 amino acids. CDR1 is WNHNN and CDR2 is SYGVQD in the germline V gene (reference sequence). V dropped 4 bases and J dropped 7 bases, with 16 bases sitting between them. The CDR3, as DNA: TGCGCCAGCAGTGGGAAAGACAGGCTGTATGAAGCTTTCTTT. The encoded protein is CASSGKDRLYEAFF.

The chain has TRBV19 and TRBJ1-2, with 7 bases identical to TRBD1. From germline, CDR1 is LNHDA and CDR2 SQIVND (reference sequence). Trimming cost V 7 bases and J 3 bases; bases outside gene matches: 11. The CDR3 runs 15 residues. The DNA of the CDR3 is TGTGCCAGTACCCCTCGCGGGACAGACCACTATGGCTACACCTTC. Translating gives CASTPRGTDHYGYTF.

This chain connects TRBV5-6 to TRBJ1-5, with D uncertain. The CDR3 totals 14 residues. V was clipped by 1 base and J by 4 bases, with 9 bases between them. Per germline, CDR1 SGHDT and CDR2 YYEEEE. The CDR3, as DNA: TGTGCCAGCAGCTTGTTTGGCCTTAATCAGCCCCAGCATTTT. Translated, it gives CASSLFGLNQPQHF.

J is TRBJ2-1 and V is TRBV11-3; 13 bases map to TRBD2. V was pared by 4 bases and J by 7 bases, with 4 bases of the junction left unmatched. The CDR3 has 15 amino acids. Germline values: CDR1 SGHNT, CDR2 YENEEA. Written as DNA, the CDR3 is TGTGCCAGCAGCTCCGGGACTAGCGGGGCTAATGAGCAGTTCTTC. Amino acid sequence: CASSSGTSGANEQFF.

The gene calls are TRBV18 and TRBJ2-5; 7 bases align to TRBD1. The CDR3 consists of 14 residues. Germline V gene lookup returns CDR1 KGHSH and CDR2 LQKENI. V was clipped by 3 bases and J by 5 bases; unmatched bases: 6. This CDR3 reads CASSPIGGGETQYF. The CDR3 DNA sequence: TGTGCCAGCTCACCGATAGGGGGCGGGGAGACCCAGTACTTC.

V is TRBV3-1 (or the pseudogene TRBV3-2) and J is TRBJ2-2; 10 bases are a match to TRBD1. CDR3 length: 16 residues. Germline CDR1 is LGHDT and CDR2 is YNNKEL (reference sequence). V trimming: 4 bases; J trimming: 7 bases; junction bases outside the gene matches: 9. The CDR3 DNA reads TGTGCCAGCAGCCTCAGGTCGACAGGGGGCATCGGGGAGCTGTTTTTT. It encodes CASSLRSTGGIGELFF.

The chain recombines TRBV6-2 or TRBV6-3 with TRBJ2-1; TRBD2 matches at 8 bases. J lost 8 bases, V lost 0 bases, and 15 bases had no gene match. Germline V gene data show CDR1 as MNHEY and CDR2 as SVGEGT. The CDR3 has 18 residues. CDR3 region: CASSYSYSGTRSRDEQFF. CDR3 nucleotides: TGTGCCAGCAGTTACTCCTACTCCGGGACTAGGAGTCGCGATGAGCAGTTCTTC.

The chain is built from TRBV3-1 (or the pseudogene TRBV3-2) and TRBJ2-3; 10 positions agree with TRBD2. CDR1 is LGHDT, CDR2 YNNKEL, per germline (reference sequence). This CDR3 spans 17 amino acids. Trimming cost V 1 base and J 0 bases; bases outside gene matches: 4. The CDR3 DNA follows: TGTGCCAGCAGCCAAGTCCAACTAGCGGGGAGCACAGATACGCAGTATTTT. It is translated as CASSQVQLAGSTDTQYF.

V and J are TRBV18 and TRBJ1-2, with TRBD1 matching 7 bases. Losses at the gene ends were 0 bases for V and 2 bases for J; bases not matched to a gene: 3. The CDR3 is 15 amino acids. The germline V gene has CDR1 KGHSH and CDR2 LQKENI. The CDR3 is CASSPPGQLNYGYTF. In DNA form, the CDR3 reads TGTGCCAGCTCACCACCGGGACAGTTGAACTATGGCTACACCTTC. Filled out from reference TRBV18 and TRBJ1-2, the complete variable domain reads NAGVMQNPRHLVRRRGQEARLRCSPMKGHSHVYWYRQLPEEGLKFMVYLQKENIIDESGMPKERFSAEFPKEGPSILRIQQVVRGDSAAYFCASSPPGQLNYGYTFGSGTRLTVV.